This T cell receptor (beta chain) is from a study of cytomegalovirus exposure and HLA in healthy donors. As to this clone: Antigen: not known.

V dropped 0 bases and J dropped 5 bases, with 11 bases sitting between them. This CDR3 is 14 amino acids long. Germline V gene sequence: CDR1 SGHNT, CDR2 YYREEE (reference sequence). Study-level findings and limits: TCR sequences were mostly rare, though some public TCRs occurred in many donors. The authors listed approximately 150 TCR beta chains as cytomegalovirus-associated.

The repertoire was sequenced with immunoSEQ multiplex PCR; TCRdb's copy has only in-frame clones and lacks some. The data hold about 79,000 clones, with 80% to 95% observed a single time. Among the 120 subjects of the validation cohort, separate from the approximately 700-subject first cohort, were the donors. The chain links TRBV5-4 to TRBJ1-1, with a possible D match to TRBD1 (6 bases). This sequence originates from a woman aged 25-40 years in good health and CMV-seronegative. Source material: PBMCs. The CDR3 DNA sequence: TGTGCCAGCAGCTTGGTGGGGGCCGCTACTGAAGCTTTCTTT. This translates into CASSLVGAATEAFF.